Listed here are 22 T cell receptor beta chains from one sample, sequenced in a study of T cell responses to AZD1222 COVID-19 vaccine. Repertoires were generated with immunoSEQ multiplex PCR, while TCRdb's copy carries only in-frame clones and drops some. In the table there are over 150,000 clones, 90% to 95% of which are singletons. This specimen was peripheral blood, taken on day 0 of MenACWY control vaccination. Every receptor here comes from an adult in good health.

Details on this clone: The CDR3 end shows no conserved phenylalanine or tryptophan, and so a read error is likely. The DNA is left out, because the CDR3 cannot be placed on it with certainty; the CDR3 is given as TCRdb lists it. Here the CDR3 reads CASSGQRGSYG. The genes are TRBV9 and TRBJ1-2. Inclusive of both ends, the CDR3 amounts to 11 amino acids. The germline V gene has CDR1 SGDLS and CDR2 YYNGEE.

This chain links TRBV10-1 with TRBJ1-1; 12 bases map to TRBD1. V lost 5 bases, J lost 5 bases, and 15 bases stayed unmatched. CDR3 length: 18 residues. The germline V gene has CDR1 WNHNN and CDR2 SYGVQD (reference sequence). The CDR3 loop is CASSPMPGQGAKATEAFF. The CDR3 nucleotides are TGCGCCAGCAGTCCCATGCCGGGACAGGGGGCGAAGGCAACTGAAGCTTTCTTT.

The chain couples TRBV7-9 to TRBJ1-1; D is possibly TRBD1 (6 bases). Trimming cost V 5 bases and J 2 bases, with 15 bases left between them. Germline loops: CDR1 SEHNR, CDR2 FQNEAQ (reference sequence). The CDR3 is made up of 15 amino acids. The CDR3 DNA reads TGTGCCAGCAGCCAAAGGGGGGGCGGAAACACTGAAGCTTTCTTT. It codes for CASSQRGGGNTEAFF.

V usage is TRBV19 and J usage is TRBJ1-5; D is undetermined. Germline CDR1 and CDR2: LNHDA and SQIVND (reference sequence). The CDR3 extends over 16 amino acids. Trimming stripped 1 base from V and 0 bases from J, with 10 bases between. CDR3 nucleotide sequence: TGTGCCAGTAGTATAGGTGGCAGAAGTAGCAATCAGCCCCAGCATTTT. This sequence encodes CASSIGGRSSNQPQHF.

This sequence joins TRBV27 and TRBJ2-7, with 7 bases identical to TRBD1. Germline V gene data show CDR1 as MNHEY and CDR2 as SMNVEV (reference sequence). J was trimmed by 7 bases and V by 6 bases; bases with no gene match: 9. CDR3 size: 13 residues. The CDR3 region is CASSTGTVKEQYF. CDR3 bases: TGTGCCAGCAGCACCGGGACAGTGAAAGAGCAGTACTTC.

The chain uses TRBV7-2 and TRBJ1-1; 9 positions agree with TRBD1. The CDR3 loop spans 14 amino acids. Trimming cost V 2 bases and J 11 bases; bases outside gene matches: 9. The germline gives CDR1 SGHTA, CDR2 FQGNSA. CDR3 nucleotide sequence: TGTGCCAGCAGCTTACTCCAGGGACAGGGTACCGCTTTCTTT. Its translation: CASSLLQGQGTAFF.

The chain carries TRBV18 and TRBJ2-6; 8 nucleotides agree with TRBD1. The germline CDR1 and CDR2 sequences are KGHSH and LQKENI. CDR3 length: 18 residues. With 2 bases clipped from V and 4 bases from J, the junction kept 10 bases outside the gene matches. CDR3 coding DNA: TGTGCCAGCTCACCAAATATGGGCAGGGGGCCCGGGGCCAACGTCCTGACTTTC. This codes for CASSPNMGRGPGANVLTF.

The rearrangement uses TRBV6-5 and TRBJ1-5; no definite D call. Germline lookup yields CDR1 MNHEY and CDR2 SVGAGI. This CDR3 region has 14 residues. Trimming stripped 6 bases from V and 1 base from J, with 10 bases between. CDR3 region: CASSLTESNQPQHF. In DNA, the CDR3 is TGTGCCAGCAGCCTTACAGAAAGCAATCAGCCCCAGCATTTT.

This clone has just one count. The chain couples TRBV18 to TRBJ2-7, with D tentatively TRBD1 or TRBD2 (5 bases each). V was trimmed by 4 bases and J by 6 bases, leaving 13 bases between them. CDR3 size: 13 residues. Germline V gene data show CDR1 as KGHSH and CDR2 as LQKENI. The CDR3: CASSLGTDGEQYF. The CDR3 nucleotides are TGTGCCAGCTCACTTGGGACCGACGGCGAGCAGTACTTC.

J is TRBJ2-7 and V is TRBV3-1 (or the pseudogene TRBV3-2); 7 bases align to TRBD2. The CDR3 spans 14 residues. The ends lost 8 bases at V and 3 bases at J; junction bases unmatched: 10. The V gene's germline CDR1 is LGHDT and CDR2 YNNKEL (reference sequence). CDR3 in DNA: TGTGCCAGCGCCCCTACAGCGGGATTCTACGAGCAGTACTTC. Translating it yields CASAPTAGFYEQYF.

The J gene is TRBJ2-3, the V gene TRBV14; D is ambiguous. Germline V gene sequence: CDR1 SGHDN, CDR2 FVKESK. The CDR3 has 11 residues. V gave up 2 bases and J gave up 7 bases, with 4 bases separating them. The CDR3 loop is CASSQYHTQYF. For the CDR3, the DNA is TGTGCCAGCAGCCAATACCATACGCAGTATTTT.

This chain uses TRBV7-9 with TRBJ1-1; TRBD1 agrees at 7 bases. The CDR3 runs to 15 residues. Trimming cost V 7 bases and J 5 bases; bases outside gene matches: 13. Germline V gene data show CDR1 as SEHNR and CDR2 as FQNEAQ (reference sequence). CDR3 bases: TGTGCCAGCACCAAACCGAGGGGGCAAGAGACTGAAGCTTTCTTT. It yields the protein CASTKPRGQETEAFF.

The chain links TRBV24-1 to TRBJ2-1; D is tentatively TRBD1 or TRBD2 (5 bases each). The CDR3 sequence is 17 residues long. Germline CDR1 is KGHDR and CDR2 is SFDVKD. V lost 4 bases and J lost 3, with 18 bases in between. CDR3 sequence (DNA): TGTGCCACCAGTGACCTACAGGCCGGGGAAAACTACAATGAGCAGTTCTTC. The encoded protein is CATSDLQAGENYNEQFF.

J is TRBJ2-7 and V is TRBV5-1; D unclear. Germline V gene data show CDR1 as SGHRS and CDR2 as YFSETQ. The CDR3 contains 12 residues. V was clipped by 5 bases and J by 0 bases, with 6 bases between them. The chain's CDR3 is CASSPSSYEQYF. CDR3 DNA: TGCGCCAGCAGTCCGAGCTCCTACGAGCAGTACTTC.

CDR3 region: CASSRPGTVSYEQYF. For the CDR3, the DNA is TGTGCCAGCAGTCGGCCCGGGACAGTTTCCTACGAGCAGTACTTC. J is TRBJ2-7 and V is TRBV11-2; TRBD1 aligns across 7 bases. This CDR3 has 15 residues. The trim removed 6 bases at V and 1 base at J, leaving 9 bases unmatched. Per germline, CDR1 SGHAT and CDR2 FQNNGV.

The chain couples TRBV5-1 to TRBJ2-3; tentatively, D is TRBD1 (6 bases). This CDR3 region has 17 residues. Germline-derived CDR1 and CDR2 are SGHRS and YFSETQ. V lost 4 bases and J 2 bases, leaving 20 bases between the germline ends. The CDR3 DNA is TGCGCCAGCAGCCGCAACGGGGCAGGGGCTACCACAGATACGCAGTATTTT. This codes for CASSRNGAGATTDTQYF.

The rearrangement joins TRBV7-8 to TRBJ1-5; D possibly corresponds to TRBD1 (6 bases). Germline V gene data show CDR1 as SGHVS and CDR2 as FQNEAQ. V was trimmed by 1 base and J by 7 bases, leaving 20 bases between them. The CDR3 is made up of 17 amino acids. The CDR3 region has the DNA TGTGCCAGCAGCTTAGGGGCCAGGACAGTTCAATCACAGCCCCAGCATTTT. This gives the protein CASSLGARTVQSQPQHF. The full variable domain, completed using reference TRBV7-8 and TRBJ1-5, is GAGVSQSPRYKVAKRGQDVALRCDPISGHVSLFWYQQALGQGPEFLTYFQNEAQLDKSGLPSDRFFAERPEGSVSTLKIQRTQQEDSAVYLCASSLGARTVQSQPQHFGDGTRLSIL.

The chain is built from TRBV27 and TRBJ1-2, with 10 bases matching TRBD1. CDR1 MNHEY and CDR2 SMNVEV come from the germline V gene (reference sequence). Losses at the gene ends were 6 bases for V and 4 bases for J; bases not matched to a gene: 2. This CDR3 contains 13 residues. Here the CDR3 reads CASRGQGSYGYTF. The CDR3 nucleotides are TGTGCCAGCAGGGGACAGGGGAGCTATGGCTACACCTTC.

The genes are TRBV14 and TRBJ1-2; 9 nucleotides align to TRBD1. Losses at the gene ends were 3 bases for V and 5 bases for J; bases not matched to a gene: 10. Per germline, CDR1 SGHDN and CDR2 FVKESK. CDR3 length: 16 amino acids. CDR3 DNA sequence: TGTGCCAGCAGCCACGTCCCGGGACAGGGCCGGTATGGCTACACCTTC. Translating gives CASSHVPGQGRYGYTF.

V usage is TRBV4-2 and J usage is TRBJ2-2; D is perhaps TRBD1 or TRBD2 (6 bases each). Germline values: CDR1 LGHNA, CDR2 YNFKEQ. Trimming removed 1 base at V and 0 bases at J, with 15 bases between. This CDR3 is built from 18 residues. The CDR3 loop reads CASSQVRRGASNTGELFF. The CDR3 DNA reads as TGTGCCAGCAGCCAAGTACGGAGGGGGGCCTCGAACACCGGGGAGCTGTTTTTT.

The chain couples TRBV6-5 to TRBJ1-5, with D hard to call. Per the germline V gene, CDR1 is MNHEY and CDR2 is SVGAGI. The V end was cut by 6 bases, the J end by 8 bases, with 20 bases between. The CDR3 is made up of 15 amino acids. The CDR3 reads CASRAVAGVAEPQHF. The DNA for the CDR3 is TGTGCCAGCAGGGCAGTGGCTGGGGTCGCGGAGCCCCAGCATTTT.

The gene calls are TRBV23-1 and TRBJ1-3, with D perhaps matching TRBD1 (6 bases). TRBV23-1 is given ORF status, its function remaining uncertain. V dropped 0 bases and J dropped 2 bases, with 23 bases sitting between them. This CDR3 spans 20 amino acids. CDR3 region: CASSQSEGGGLPKAGNTIYF. The CDR3 DNA reads TGCGCCAGCAGTCAATCTGAGGGTGGGGGCCTACCTAAGGCTGGAAACACCATATATTTT.